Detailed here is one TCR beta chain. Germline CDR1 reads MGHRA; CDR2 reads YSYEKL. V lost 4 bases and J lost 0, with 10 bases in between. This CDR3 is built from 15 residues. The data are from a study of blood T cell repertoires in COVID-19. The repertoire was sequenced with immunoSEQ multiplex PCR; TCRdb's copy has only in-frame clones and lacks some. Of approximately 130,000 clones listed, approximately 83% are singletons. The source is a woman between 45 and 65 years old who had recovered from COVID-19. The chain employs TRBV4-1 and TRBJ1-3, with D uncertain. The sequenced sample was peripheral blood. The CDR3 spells CASSRRGSSGNTIYF. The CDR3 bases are TGCGCCAGCAGCCGGCGAGGCAGCTCTGGAAACACCATATATTTT.